The 7 T cell receptor beta chains in this list originate from one sample, sequenced in a study of blood T cell repertoires in COVID-19. Clones were sequenced by immunoSEQ multiplex PCR, and TCRdb holds only the in-frame ones, with some missing. The sample lists 95,000 to 100,000 clones; about 87% were seen once. Sequenced material: peripheral blood. Receptor source: a human donor with COVID-19, enrolled during active disease. The donor label of this sample is uncertain.

Only one count was recorded for this clone. J is TRBJ2-5 and V is TRBV25-1; 9 nucleotides align to TRBD1. This CDR3 is built from 16 residues. The germline CDR1 and CDR2 sequences are MGHDK and SYGVNS. V trimming: 3 bases; J trimming: 3 bases; junction bases outside the gene matches: 8. The CDR3 region is CASSDRRQGDEETQYF. CDR3 DNA: TGTGCCAGCAGTGACCGGCGACAGGGGGACGAAGAGACCCAGTACTTC.

The V and J genes are TRBV4-1 and TRBJ1-1, with D tentatively TRBD1 (6 bases). Germline CDR1 is MGHRA and CDR2 is YSYEKL. This CDR3 is 16 amino acids long. Trimming pared 3 bases from V and 0 bases from J, leaving 14 bases between. The CDR3 DNA sequence: TGCGCCAGCAGCCACCATCGGGGGGGCATGAACACTGAAGCTTTCTTT. This codes for CASSHHRGGMNTEAFF.

Here the CDR3 reads CASSRGEGSSYNSPLHF. The CDR3 DNA follows: TGTGCCAGCAGCAGGGGGGAGGGGAGCTCCTATAATTCACCCCTCCACTTT. The chain recombines TRBV9 with TRBJ1-6; the D gene is possibly TRBD1 (6 bases). In germline, CDR1 is SGDLS, CDR2 YYNGEE. Trimming took off 4 bases at V and 0 bases at J, with 14 bases between the two ends. This CDR3 is built from 17 residues. The full variable domain, in which reference TRBV9 and TRBJ1-6 provide the parts outside the CDR3, is DSGVTQTPKHLITATGQRVTLRCSPRSGDLSVYWYQQSLDQGLQFLIQYYNGEERAKGNILERFSAQQFPDLHSELNLSSLELGDSALYFCASSRGEGSSYNSPLHFGNGTRLTVT.

The chain uses TRBV7-6 and TRBJ1-3; perhaps TRBD1 as D (5 bases). This CDR3 is 15 amino acids long. Looked up from germline, CDR1 is SGHVS and CDR2 is FNYEAQ. The V end lost 1 base, the J end lost 2 bases, and 9 bases lay between the germline ends. The CDR3 sequence is CASSLVGAPGNTIYF. Here the CDR3 DNA reads TGTGCCAGCAGCTTAGTTGGGGCCCCTGGAAACACCATATATTTT. Full variable domain (outside the CDR3, taken from reference TRBV7-6 and TRBJ1-3): GAGVSQSPRYKVTKRGQDVALRCDPISGHVSLYWYRQALGQGPEFLTYFNYEAQQDKSGLPNDRFSAERPEGSISTLTIQRTEQRDSAMYRCASSLVGAPGNTIYFGEGSWLTVV.

The rearrangement links TRBV5-6 to TRBJ1-1, with 10 positions matching TRBD1. Trimming took 3 bases from V and 9 from J; bases not matched to a gene: 8. Germline loops: CDR1 SGHDT, CDR2 YYEEEE. This CDR3 is 14 amino acids long. This CDR3 is CASSWGAGQGKAFF. The CDR3 DNA is TGTGCCAGCAGCTGGGGGGCGGGACAGGGGAAAGCTTTCTTT.

V is TRBV10-3 and J is TRBJ1-1, with D uncertain. V lost 3 bases, J lost 2 bases, and 16 bases lay in between. Germline V gene data show CDR1 as ENHRY and CDR2 as SYGVKD. This CDR3 spans 16 amino acids. The CDR3 sequence is CAISEMLGRVNTEAFF. CDR3 coding DNA: TGTGCCATCAGTGAAATGTTAGGGAGGGTAAACACTGAAGCTTTCTTT.

A word on this clone: Its ends do not fully match the called genes, so a read error is possible. CDR3 loop: CASNEQGGEYGYTF. In DNA, the CDR3 is TGTGCCAGCAATGAACAGGGGGGTGAATATGGCTACACCTTC. This sequence joins TRBV2 and TRBJ1-2, with TRBD1 matching over 8 bases. The CDR3 is 14 residues long. CDR1 is SNHLY and CDR2 is FYNNEI in the germline V gene.